The 29 T cell receptor beta chains reported below all come from one sample, sequenced in a study of shared clonotypes between healthy human individuals (dated by TCRdb to about 2020). Library construction relied on the immunoSEQ multiplex PCR assay. TCRdb took this table from immuneACCESS and kept in-frame rearrangements with V and J called. Such tables lack part of the clones; where checked against another copy, unresolved V genes explain under half of the gap, and the rest is unexplained. This sample gives about 2.5 million clones in total; roughly 92% of them show up just once. The ten largest make up 0.3% to 0.4% of the sample. The sample taken for sequencing was naive CD4+ T cells from PBMCs. The cell subset or site label corresponds to: CD45RA+ positively selected. The receptors were sampled from a man in his late teens or twenties in good health. Some clones in this sample may be carry-over from other donors' samples.

This chain joins TRBV30 and TRBJ2-3; TRBD1 matches at 7 bases. There are 12 residues in the CDR3. The germline gives CDR1 GTSNPN, CDR2 SVGIG (reference sequence). The V and J ends lost 4 bases and 9 bases, in that order; junction bases with no gene match: 7. The CDR3 sequence: CAWTARTGTQYF. The CDR3 DNA sequence: TGTGCCTGGACCGCAAGGACAGGAACGCAGTATTTT.

CDR3 loop: CASSPGQVYGYTF. The CDR3 coding sequence is TGTGCCAGCAGTCCCGGACAAGTTTATGGCTACACCTTC. J is TRBJ1-2 and V is TRBV2, with a possible D match to TRBD1 (5 bases). CDR1 is SNHLY, CDR2 FYNNEI, per germline. V dropped 5 bases and J dropped 5 bases, with 12 bases sitting between them. CDR3 length: 13 residues.

The rearrangement links TRBV29-1 to TRBJ2-5; tentative D call: TRBD1 (6 bases). The V end was cut by 7 bases, the J end by 5 bases, with 14 bases between. CDR1 and CDR2 (germline): SQVTM, ANQGSEA. The CDR3 extends over 12 amino acids. The chain's CDR3 is CSAETGSETQYF. The CDR3 DNA is TGCAGCGCTGAGACAGGTTCTGAGACCCAGTACTTC.

Only a few counts were recorded for this clone. The chain uses TRBV7-9 and TRBJ1-5; D not certain. The V end was cut by 6 bases, the J end by 4 bases, with 10 bases between. The CDR3 sequence is 13 residues long. Germline lookup yields CDR1 SEHNR and CDR2 FQNEAQ (reference sequence). CDR3 sequence reads: CASSETVNQPQHF. CDR3 sequence (DNA): TGTGCCAGCAGTGAGACCGTTAATCAGCCCCAGCATTTT.

This sequence joins TRBV28 and TRBJ2-7, with 7 positions matching TRBD1. Germline trimming cut 5 bases from V and 3 bases from J; bases unmatched to any gene: 10. The CDR3 loop spans 15 amino acids. The germline CDR1 and CDR2 sequences are MDHEN and SYDVKM. CDR3 nucleotides: TGTGCCAGCAGTCCTAGGGGAACAGGGGACTACGAGCAGTACTTC. It encodes CASSPRGTGDYEQYF.

The V and J genes are TRBV6-5 and TRBJ2-3, with D perhaps matching TRBD1 (6 bases). Looked up from germline, CDR1 is MNHEY and CDR2 is SVGAGI. The CDR3 sequence is 13 residues long. V lost 11 bases, J lost 6 bases, and 18 bases lay in between. CDR3 region: CASRPKGVDTQYF. In DNA, the CDR3 is TGTGCCTCCCGTCCGAAGGGGGTTGATACGCAGTATTTT.

The rearrangement joins TRBV28 to TRBJ1-5; D unresolved. The CDR3 loop spans 13 amino acids. Between the trimmed V and J ends, which lost 5 bases and 6 bases, there was a span of 11 bases. CDR1 is MDHEN and CDR2 is SYDVKM in the germline V gene. The CDR3 is CASSLPPIQPQHF. For the CDR3, the DNA is TGTGCCAGCAGTCTCCCCCCCATTCAGCCCCAGCATTTT.

The chain links TRBV11-1 to TRBJ1-3, with D uncertain. There are 13 residues in the CDR3. V shed 4 bases and J shed 5 bases, with 9 bases lying between them. The germline CDR1 and CDR2 sequences are SGHAT and FQDESV (reference sequence). The CDR3 nucleotides are TGTGCCAGCAGCTACGGACCTAGAAACACCATATATTTT. This encodes CASSYGPRNTIYF.

The genes are TRBV5-1 and TRBJ2-3; 8 bases map to TRBD2. V lost 1 base to trimming and J lost 8 bases; unmatched junction nucleotides: 12. Germline CDR1 SGHRS, CDR2 YFSETQ. The CDR3 covers 16 residues. The CDR3 region is CASSLPSGYNWGTQYF. Here the CDR3 DNA reads TGCGCCAGCAGCTTGCCTAGCGGGTATAACTGGGGTACGCAGTATTTT.

The chain carries TRBV7-9 and TRBJ1-1; 7 bases match TRBD1. With 6 bases clipped from V and 0 bases from J, the junction kept 7 bases outside the gene matches. Germline V gene data show CDR1 as SEHNR and CDR2 as FQNEAQ (reference sequence). This CDR3 comprises 15 residues. The CDR3 DNA reads TGTGCCAGCAGTCGAGACAGGGCGGTGAACACTGAAGCTTTCTTT. It yields the protein CASSRDRAVNTEAFF.

The rearrangement joins TRBV9 to TRBJ1-1; D possibly corresponds to TRBD1 (5 bases). V shed 6 bases and J shed 8 bases, with 14 bases lying between them. This CDR3 has 12 residues. Germline CDR1 is SGDLS and CDR2 is YYNGEE. CDR3 sequence: CASTRTGGEAFF. The DNA of the CDR3 is TGTGCCAGCACCCGGACCGGGGGGGAAGCTTTCTTT.

With regard to this clone: Other nucleotide sequences in the sample specify the same CDR3. The chain has TRBV11-1 and TRBJ2-7; 10 bases agree with TRBD1. The CDR3 is 15 residues long. Germline V gene sequence: CDR1 SGHAT, CDR2 FQDESV (reference sequence). With V trimmed by 1 base and J by 2 bases, 2 bases remained unmatched. The CDR3, as DNA: TGTGCCAGCAGCTTAGGGGACAGGGGCCCCTACGAGCAGTACTTC. Translating gives CASSLGDRGPYEQYF.

The genes are TRBV5-6 and TRBJ1-2, with 9 bases aligning to TRBD1. The CDR3 spans 16 residues. From germline, CDR1 is SGHDT and CDR2 YYEEEE. V lost 0 bases and J lost 9; bases outside the gene matches: 12. CDR3: CASSLASGQGRDRYTF. The CDR3 DNA follows: TGTGCCAGCAGCTTGGCTTCGGGACAGGGAAGGGACCGCTACACCTTC.

Only one count was recorded for this clone. The chain carries TRBV29-1 and TRBJ2-1; D is possibly TRBD1 or TRBD2 (5 bases each). With 7 bases removed from V and 5 bases from J, the gap between germline ends came to 21 bases. The germline V gene has CDR1 SQVTM and CDR2 ANQGSEA. The CDR3 sequence is 15 residues long. DNA for the CDR3: TGCAGCGCCCCAGGGCTGTCTAGCAGAAACAATGAGCAGTTCTTC. It is translated as CSAPGLSSRNNEQFF.

The V and J genes are TRBV5-1 and TRBJ2-3, with D maybe TRBD1 (5 bases). CDR3 length equals 18 residues. Germline V CDR1 and CDR2: SGHRS, YFSETQ. The V end lost 2 bases, the J end lost 5 bases, and 24 bases lay between the germline ends. In DNA, the CDR3 is TGCGCCAGCAGCTTCCTCGGGTCCGAACAGGTCGGTCGAGATACGCAGTATTTT. Protein sequence: CASSFLGSEQVGRDTQYF.

The V gene is TRBV7-3, the J gene TRBJ2-1; D remains ambiguous. The V and J ends lost 5 bases and 5 bases respectively, with 10 bases between them. The CDR3 runs 13 residues. The germline V gene encodes CDR1 SGHTA and CDR2 FQGTGA. For the CDR3, the DNA is TGTGCCAGCAGCCCACCTAACGACAATGAGCAGTTCTTC. Translating gives CASSPPNDNEQFF.

This sequence joins TRBV19 and TRBJ2-3; TRBD2 matches 9 bases. This CDR3 is 15 amino acids long. V dropped 2 bases and J dropped 4; count of bases not matched to a gene: 4. CDR1 and CDR2 from the germline V gene are LNHDA and SQIVND (reference sequence). CDR3 bases: TGTGCCAGTAGTATATCTAGCGGGACCGCAGATACGCAGTATTTT. Amino acid sequence: CASSISSGTADTQYF. Filled out from reference TRBV19 and TRBJ2-3, the complete variable domain reads DGGITQSPKYLFRKEGQNVTLSCEQNLNHDAMYWYRQDPGQGLRLIYYSQIVNDFQKGDIAEGYSVSREKKESFPLTVTSAQKNPTAFYLCASSISSGTADTQYFGPGTRLTVL.

The chain uses TRBV6-6 and TRBJ1-4; no definite D call. This CDR3 region has 16 residues. Germline V CDR1 and CDR2: MNHNY, SVGAGI (reference sequence). V dropped 0 bases and J dropped 0 bases, with 8 bases sitting between them. The CDR3 DNA sequence: TGTGCCAGCAGTTACTCGAGCCCAGCAACTAATGAAAAACTGTTTTTT. Its translation: CASSYSSPATNEKLFF.

This chain links TRBV6-1 with TRBJ2-1; D ambiguous. The germline gives CDR1 MNHNS, CDR2 SASEGT. This CDR3 comprises 14 residues. V shed 6 bases and J shed 2 bases, with 11 bases lying between them. CDR3 region: CASSRNQAYNEQFF. DNA for the CDR3: TGTGCCAGCAGCAGGAATCAGGCCTACAATGAGCAGTTCTTC.

The chain employs TRBV6-5 and TRBJ2-7; D might be TRBD2 (6 bases). The germline V and J ends were trimmed by 5 bases and 3 bases, with 14 bases remaining between them. Germline values: CDR1 MNHEY, CDR2 SVGAGI. The CDR3 consists of 14 residues. The CDR3 sequence: CASSPPGTLYEQYF. The CDR3 DNA reads as TGTGCCAGCAGTCCGCCCGGGACTCTCTACGAGCAGTACTTC.

The rearrangement joins TRBV6-6 to TRBJ1-1; D is uncertain. Trimming pared 7 bases from V and 3 bases from J, leaving 15 bases between. Germline CDR1 reads MNHNY; CDR2 reads SVGAGI (reference sequence). This CDR3 comprises 14 residues. The CDR3 reads CASTSTGRDTEAFF. In nucleotides, the CDR3 is TGTGCCAGCACCTCAACTGGGAGGGACACTGAAGCTTTCTTT.

The chain carries TRBV27 and TRBJ2-7; D gene unclear. Germline V gives CDR1 MNHEY, CDR2 SMNVEV (reference sequence). The V and J ends lost 0 bases and 4 bases respectively, with 16 bases between them. The CDR3 is 16 residues long. CDR3 nucleotides: TGTGCCAGCAGTTTATCGTACAGCACCACGGCGTACGAGCAGTACTTC. Translation: CASSLSYSTTAYEQYF.

The chain carries TRBV2 and TRBJ1-1; D not resolved. In germline, CDR1 is SNHLY, CDR2 FYNNEI. The CDR3 runs to 13 residues. Trimming cost V 8 bases and J 0 bases, with 10 bases left between them. The CDR3 sequence is CASERDVNTEAFF. The CDR3 DNA sequence: TGTGCCAGCGAGCGGGATGTGAACACTGAAGCTTTCTTT. Looking up the rest from reference TRBV2 and TRBJ1-1 gives the full variable domain: EPEVTQTPSHQVTQMGQEVILRCVPISNHLYFYWYRQILGQKVEFLVSFYNNEISEKSEIFDDQFSVERPDGSNFTLKIRSTKLEDSAMYFCASERDVNTEAFFGQGTRLTVV.

This clone has a single count. The chain links TRBV2 to TRBJ2-1, with D unresolved. Germline V lookup: CDR1 SNHLY, CDR2 FYNNEI. CDR3 length: 14 residues. Between the trimmed V and J ends, which lost 7 bases and 7 bases, there was a span of 17 bases. Written as DNA, the CDR3 is TGTGCCAGCACACTGGCCAGGTCCTGGAATGAGCAGTTCTTC. This gives the protein CASTLARSWNEQFF. The whole variable domain, filled in from reference TRBV2 and TRBJ2-1, reads EPEVTQTPSHQVTQMGQEVILRCVPISNHLYFYWYRQILGQKVEFLVSFYNNEISEKSEIFDDQFSVERPDGSNFTLKIRSTKLEDSAMYFCASTLARSWNEQFFGPGTRLTVL.

This sequence joins TRBV7-9 and TRBJ2-4; 7 nucleotides match TRBD2. This CDR3 has 19 residues. V shed 2 bases and J 3 bases; nucleotides not matched to a gene: 16. Germline V lookup: CDR1 SEHNR, CDR2 FQNEAQ (reference sequence). This chain's CDR3 is CASSLYTGGEGVDKNIQYF. CDR3 in DNA: TGTGCCAGCAGCTTATATACGGGAGGTGAGGGTGTCGACAAAAACATTCAGTACTTC.

V gene TRBV5-1 combines with J gene TRBJ2-5; D not resolved. Germline CDR1 and CDR2: SGHRS and YFSETQ. This CDR3 contains 14 residues. Trimming shortened V by 0 bases and J by 5 bases, and 11 bases separated the two germline ends. As DNA, the CDR3 is TGCGCCAGCAGCTTGGCAGGTAACTGGGAGACCCAGTACTTC. Encoded protein: CASSLAGNWETQYF.

The chain joins TRBV25-1 to TRBJ2-2; 7 positions match TRBD1. The CDR3 runs to 18 residues. Looked up from germline, CDR1 is MGHDK and CDR2 is SYGVNS. The J segment lost 0 bases and the V segment lost 2 bases, leaving 9 bases of the junction unmatched. CDR3 loop: CASSEKTTGWPNTGELFF. The CDR3 nucleotides read TGTGCCAGCAGTGAAAAAACGACAGGGTGGCCGAACACCGGGGAGCTGTTTTTT.

The chain uses TRBV5-4 and TRBJ2-7; no clear D gene. The CDR3 consists of 14 residues. Per the germline V gene, CDR1 is SGHNT and CDR2 is YYREEE (reference sequence). V was pared by 0 bases and J by 0 bases, with 7 bases between. Here the CDR3 DNA reads TGTGCCAGCAGCTTGGCCCTCCACTCCTACGAGCAGTACTTC. Amino acid sequence: CASSLALHSYEQYF. Full variable domain (outside the CDR3, taken from reference TRBV5-4 and TRBJ2-7): ETGVTQSPTHLIKTRGQQVTLRCSSQSGHNTVSWYQQALGQGPQFIFQYYREEENGRGNFPPRFSGLQFPNYSSELNVNALELDDSALYLCASSLALHSYEQYFGPGTRLTVT.

On this clone: The same CDR3 arises from other DNA sequences in this sample as well. This chain uses TRBV7-9 with TRBJ2-7; tentative D call: TRBD2 (6 bases). The length of the CDR3 is 14 residues. V was pared by 5 bases and J by 0 bases, with 11 bases between. CDR1 is SEHNR, CDR2 FQNEAQ, per germline (reference sequence). The CDR3 here is CASSPGTGSYEQYF. The CDR3, as DNA: TGTGCCAGCAGCCCGGGGACTGGCTCCTACGAGCAGTACTTC.